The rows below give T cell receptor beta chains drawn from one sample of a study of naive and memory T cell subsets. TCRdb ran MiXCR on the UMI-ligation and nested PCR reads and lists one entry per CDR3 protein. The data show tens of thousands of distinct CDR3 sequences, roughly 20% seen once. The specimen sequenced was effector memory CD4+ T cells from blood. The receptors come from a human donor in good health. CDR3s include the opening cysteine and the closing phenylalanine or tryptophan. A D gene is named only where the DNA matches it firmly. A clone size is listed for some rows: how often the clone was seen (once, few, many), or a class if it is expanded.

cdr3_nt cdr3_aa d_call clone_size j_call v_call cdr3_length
TGTGCCAGCAGCTTGGTCTCGGGAAACACCATATATTTT CASSLVSGNTIYF - - TRBJ1-3 TRBV5-6 13
TGCGCCAGCAGCTTGAAAATCGACAGTATAGATTCACCCCTCCACTTT CASSLKIDSIDSPLHF - few TRBJ1-6 TRBV5-1 16
TGTGCCAGCAGCTCCGGGACAGGGTACGAGCAGTACTTC CASSSGTGYEQYF TRBD1 - TRBJ2-7 TRBV27 13
TGTGCCAGCAGCTTAGCGGAGCCTCAGTACTTC CASSLAEPQYF - - TRBJ2-5 TRBV7-2 11
TGTGCCAGCAAAAAGACTAGCGGATCAAGGGGGGAGCTGTTTTTT CASKKTSGSRGELFF TRBD2 - TRBJ2-2 TRBV6-2/TRBV6-3 15
TGTGCCACCAGTGACCCTTCTGCGACAGGAAGCAATCAGCCCCAGCATTTT CATSDPSATGSNQPQHF - many TRBJ1-5 TRBV24-1 17
TGTGCCAGCAGCCGCGGGATCCCAAACCAAGAGACCCAGTACTTC CASSRGIPNQETQYF - many TRBJ2-5 TRBV6-5 15
TGTGCCAGCAGGGTTGGGGGAGGGACCCAGTACTTC CASRVGGGTQYF - - TRBJ2-5 TRBV12-3/TRBV12-4 12
TGTGCCAGCAGTTTAAGGGACCTACGCTACACCTTC CASSLRDLRYTF - - TRBJ1-2 TRBV28 12
TGCAGTGCTAGAGGCTGGACTAGCGGGAGTAATGAGCAGTTCTTC CSARGWTSGSNEQFF TRBD2 - TRBJ2-1 TRBV20-1 15
TGCGCCAGCAGCTTCAGGGCGGCTATTATGAACACTGAAGCTTTCTTT CASSFRAAIMNTEAFF - - TRBJ1-1 TRBV5-1 16
TGTGCCAGCCGCGACTACTACGAGCAGTACTTC CASRDYYEQYF - - TRBJ2-7 TRBV11-1 11
TGTGCTAGTGGTTTGGTACAAGCGGGAAAGGACAATGAGCAGTTCTTC CASGLVQAGKDNEQFF TRBD2 - TRBJ2-1 TRBV12-5 16
TGTGCCAGCAGCTACGTCCAGGGCAGCACAGATACGCAGTATTTT CASSYVQGSTDTQYF - few TRBJ2-3 TRBV28 15
TGCAGTGCTACCCAAACAGGCCGCACTGAAGCTTTCTTT CSATQTGRTEAFF - - TRBJ1-1 TRBV20-1 13
TGTGCCAGTAGCCTCGGGCCACTCCCTGAAAAACTGTTTTTT CASSLGPLPEKLFF - few TRBJ1-4 TRBV19 14
TGTGCCACCAGTGCCAGGGATCTTCTGGCAGATACGCAGTATTTT CATSARDLLADTQYF - - TRBJ2-3 TRBV24-1 15
TGTGCCAGCTCACTACAGGGGGTCCAAGAGACCCAGTACTTC CASSLQGVQETQYF TRBD1 - TRBJ2-5 TRBV18 14
TGCGCCAGCAGCTTGGGGCAGGGGTTGTACACTGAAGCTTTCTTT CASSLGQGLYTEAFF - few TRBJ1-1 TRBV5-1 15
TGTGCCAGCAGCTTATCGAACGAGGGACAGTTTTACGGTCAGCCCCAGCATTTT CASSLSNEGQFYGQPQHF TRBD1 many TRBJ1-5 TRBV7-2 18
TGCGCCAGCGGAACCCATAGCGGGAGGCCCCTCTCGGATGAGCAGTTCTTC CASGTHSGRPLSDEQFF TRBD2 many TRBJ2-1 TRBV4-1 17
TGTGCCAGCAGCGACAGGGGGCGGGGTGACAATCAGCCCCAGCATTTT CASSDRGRGDNQPQHF TRBD1 - TRBJ1-5 TRBV28 16
TGTGCCAGCGGACCAGGAAGGGGAAACACCATATATTTT CASGPGRGNTIYF - many TRBJ1-3 TRBV9 13
TGTGCCAGCAGTCTAACAGGCGGAGGTAGAGTCACTGAAGCTTTCTTT CASSLTGGGRVTEAFF - few TRBJ1-1 TRBV12-3/TRBV12-4 16
TGTGCCAGCAGCCAAAAGTCGCGGGGAAGAGGGGATGAGCAGTTCTTC CASSQKSRGRGDEQFF - - TRBJ2-1 TRBV3-1 16
TGTGCCTGGAGTGTGAAGGGGGGCAATCAGCCCCAGCATTTT CAWSVKGGNQPQHF - few TRBJ1-5 TRBV30 14
TGCGCCAGCAGCCCGCAGGGACAGATGGGACCAATTTCACCCCTCCACTTT CASSPQGQMGPISPLHF TRBD1 few TRBJ1-6 TRBV5-1 17
TGTGCCAGCATGAGGAGCAGGAGCTCTGGAAACACCATATATTTT CASMRSRSSGNTIYF - - TRBJ1-3 TRBV6-5 15
TGTGCCACCAGTGAACCTCTAGCGGGAGGGCAATGGGAGCAGTTCTTC CATSEPLAGGQWEQFF TRBD2 many TRBJ2-1 TRBV24-1 16
TGTGCCAGCAGCCCCGGGACAGGGGGCCATACTTCCTACGAGCAGTACTTC CASSPGTGGHTSYEQYF TRBD1 - TRBJ2-7 TRBV6-6 17
TGCAGTGCTAGAGATTCCGCGCGTTATCAAACCACCGGGGAGCTGTTTTTT CSARDSARYQTTGELFF - medium-sized TRBJ2-2 TRBV20-1 17
TGCAGTGCTAGGGGCCAGGACACTGAAGCTTTCTTT CSARGQDTEAFF - - TRBJ1-1 TRBV20-1 12
TGTGCCAGCAGCTTGGTACAGGGCCACGAGCAGTACTTC CASSLVQGHEQYF - - TRBJ2-7 TRBV5-6 13
TGCGCCAGCAGCGGTGACGCCGGGACTGAGTTACTCTTC CASSGDAGTELLF - medium-sized TRBJ2-1 TRBV5-1 13
TGCGCCACCTCTCCTAGCGGGAGGGCCTTTAGCACCGGGGAGCTGTTTTTT CATSPSGRAFSTGELFF TRBD2 - TRBJ2-2 TRBV10-2 17
TGTGCCAGCAGTCCCAGGTGGAGAGAGACTGAAGCTTTCTTT CASSPRWRETEAFF - many TRBJ1-1 TRBV27 14
TGTGCCATCAGTGAGTCGATAGGGACAGAGGGGTTCGAGCAGTACTTC CAISESIGTEGFEQYF TRBD1 - TRBJ2-7 TRBV10-3 16
TGTGCCAGCAGTTTGGTCCGGGAGGCTCCCGAGCAGTACTTC CASSLVREAPEQYF TRBD2 few TRBJ2-7 TRBV28 14
TGTGCCAGCAGATCGACAGGGTGGGGTGGCTACACCTTC CASRSTGWGGYTF TRBD1 - TRBJ1-2 TRBV27 13
TGTGCCAGCAGCTTAGGACTAGCCTGGACCGGGGAGCTGTTTTTT CASSLGLAWTGELFF TRBD2 few TRBJ2-2 TRBV7-2 15
TGTGCCAGCAGCCAAGATTTGGGAGATACGCAGTATTTT CASSQDLGDTQYF - medium-sized TRBJ2-3 TRBV14 13
TGTGCCAGCAGCCAAGATCTAGGCAGGTTATACAATGAGCAGTTCTTC CASSQDLGRLYNEQFF - many TRBJ2-1 TRBV3-1 16
TGTGCCAGCAGCTTTACAGGGGGGAGCTCCTACAATGAGCAGTTCTTC CASSFTGGSSYNEQFF TRBD1 - TRBJ2-1 TRBV11-3 16
TGCAGTGCTAGCGAGGGCCGGGGGTTTAGAAGAAACACTGAAGCTTTCTTT CSASEGRGFRRNTEAFF - few TRBJ1-1 TRBV20-1 17
TGTGCCAGCAGTTTAGGACAGGGGGAATCTATTCGCTACACCTTC CASSLGQGESIRYTF TRBD1 - TRBJ1-2 TRBV12-3/TRBV12-4 15
TGTGCCAGCAGGGATTACAATGAGCAGTTCTTC CASRDYNEQFF - few TRBJ2-1 TRBV2 11
TGTGCCAGCAGTTGGGACAGCTTGAACACTGAAGCTTTCTTT CASSWDSLNTEAFF TRBD1 many TRBJ1-1 TRBV28 14